The following is a T cell receptor (beta chain) sequence with its context. Its antigen is undetermined. Sequence at one end of the junction differs from germline and may be a read error. The researchers produced TCR beta cDNA from 400 to 650 ng total RNA with a constant-region primer. Each TCR beta library was derived from three nested multiplex PCR rounds that employed slightly modified ARM-PCR. The study ran its first two PCR rounds for roughly 11 cycles each, using TRBV1-TRBV30 forward primers and a C-beta reverse primer. Via MiXCR, TCRdb re-called the multiplex PCR reads, giving one row per CDR3 protein. The table has 90,000 to 150,000 distinct CDR3 sequences, 65% seen once; the top ten hold about a tenth. The data were taken from a study of tumor-infiltrating lymphocytes in primary liver carcinoma. Study-level points and caveats: The study found only about 7.5-25% of top clones in all five tumor regions.

It was from roughly 20-30 mg of unsorted bulk tissue that RNA and DNA were co-extracted. Germline CDR1 SGHAT, CDR2 FQNNGV. This CDR3 region has 16 residues. The source is a woman aged 55 to 70 with primary liver carcinoma and hepatitis B virus infection. This chain links TRBV11-2 with TRBJ2-5; 7 nucleotides align to TRBD2. The sequencing input was liver tumor tissue from sampling region 1. Described subset: tumor region T1, superior pole. The CDR3 protein is CDSSSGTCGSRETQYF. The CDR3 DNA sequence: TGTGACAGCAGCTCCGGGACTTGCGGGAGTAGAGAGACCCAGTACTTC.